Reported below is one T cell receptor (beta chain). Unmatched junction bases numbered 5, after V lost 3 bases and J lost 1 base. Per germline, CDR1 SGHRS and CDR2 YFSETQ. There are 15 residues in the CDR3. These data are taken from a study of OX40 agonist ivuxolimab in advanced cancers. Only in-frame clones appear in the TCRdb table, and some are missing; sequencing was by immunoSEQ multiplex PCR. The table has approximately 65,000 clones, approximately 88% seen once; the top ten hold around 0.8%. The sample was CD4+ or CD8+ T cells sorted from blood, taken in a trial of the OX40 agonist ivuxolimab. The clonotype was recovered from an adult with an advanced solid tumor such as melanoma, head and neck, liver or kidney cancer. V is TRBV5-1 and J is TRBJ2-7, with 9 nucleotides matching TRBD1. CDR3 in DNA: TGCGCCAGCAGCTCCCGACAGGGGGTGTCCTACGAGCAGTACTTC. Amino acids: CASSSRQGVSYEQYF.